This paragraph covers one TCR beta chain sequence. These data belong to a study of T-cell memory formation after mild COVID-19. TCRdb ran MiXCR on the 5' RACE reads and lists one entry per CDR3 protein. The sample yields roughly 86,000 distinct CDR3 sequences, about 15% seen once. Sequencing was carried out using PBMCs or a T cell subset sorted from them (not recorded which). This receptor was identified in a man aged 18 to 30 who had mild COVID-19 (a few samples of this study predate the infection). Cell type and time point are not known.

CDR3 DNA: TGCGCCAGCAGCCAAGTTTATCGATTAGGGGCCAACACAGATACGCAGTATTTT. It specifies CASSQVYRLGANTDTQYF. This chain joins TRBV4-3 and TRBJ2-3; a weak D match, TRBD1 (5 bases). The CDR3 spans 18 residues. The germline gives CDR1 LGHNA, CDR2 YSLEER. Trimming took off 1 base at V and 2 bases at J, with 19 bases between the two ends.